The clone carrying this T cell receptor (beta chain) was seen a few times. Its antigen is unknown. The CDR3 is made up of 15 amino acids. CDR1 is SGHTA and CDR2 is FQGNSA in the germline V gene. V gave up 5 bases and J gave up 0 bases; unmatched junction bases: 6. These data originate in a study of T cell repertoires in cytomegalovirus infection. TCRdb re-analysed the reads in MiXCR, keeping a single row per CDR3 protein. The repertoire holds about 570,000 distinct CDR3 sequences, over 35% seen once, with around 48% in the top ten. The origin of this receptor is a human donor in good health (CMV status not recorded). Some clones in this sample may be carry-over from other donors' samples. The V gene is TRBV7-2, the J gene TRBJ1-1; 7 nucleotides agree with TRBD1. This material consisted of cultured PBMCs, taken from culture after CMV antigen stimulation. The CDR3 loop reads CASSTTGQLNTEAFF. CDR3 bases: TGTGCCAGCAGCACAACGGGACAGTTGAACACTGAAGCTTTCTTT.